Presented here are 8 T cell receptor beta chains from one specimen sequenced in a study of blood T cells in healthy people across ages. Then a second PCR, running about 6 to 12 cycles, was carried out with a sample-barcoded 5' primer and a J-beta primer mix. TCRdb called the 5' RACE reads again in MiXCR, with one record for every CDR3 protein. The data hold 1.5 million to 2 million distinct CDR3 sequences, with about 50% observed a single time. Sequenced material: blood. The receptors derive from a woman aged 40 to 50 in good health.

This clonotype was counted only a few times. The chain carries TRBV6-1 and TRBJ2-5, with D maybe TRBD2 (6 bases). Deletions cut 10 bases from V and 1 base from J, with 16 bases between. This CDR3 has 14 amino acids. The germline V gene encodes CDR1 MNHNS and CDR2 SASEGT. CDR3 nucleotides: TGTGCCACCAGAGTTGGGGGGATCCAAGAGACCCAGTACTTC. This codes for CATRVGGIQETQYF.

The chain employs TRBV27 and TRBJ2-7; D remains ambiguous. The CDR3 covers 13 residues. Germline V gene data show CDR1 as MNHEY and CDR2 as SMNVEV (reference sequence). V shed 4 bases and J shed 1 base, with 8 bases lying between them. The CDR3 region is CASSSSNSYEQYF. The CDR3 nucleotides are TGTGCCAGCAGTTCGTCAAATTCCTACGAGCAGTACTTC.

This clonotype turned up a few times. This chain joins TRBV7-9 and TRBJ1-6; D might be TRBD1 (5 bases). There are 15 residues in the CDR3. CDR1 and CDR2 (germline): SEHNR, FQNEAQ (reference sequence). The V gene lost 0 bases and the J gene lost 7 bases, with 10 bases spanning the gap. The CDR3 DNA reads TGTGCCAGCAGCTTAGCCCAGGGTAGAAATTCACCCCTCCACTTT. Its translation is CASSLAQGRNSPLHF.

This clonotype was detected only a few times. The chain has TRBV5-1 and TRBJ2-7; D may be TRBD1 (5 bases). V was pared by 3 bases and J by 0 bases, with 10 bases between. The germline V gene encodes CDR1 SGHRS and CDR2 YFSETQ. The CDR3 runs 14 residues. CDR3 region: CASSYFDSSYEQYF. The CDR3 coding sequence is TGCGCCAGCAGCTATTTCGACAGCTCCTACGAGCAGTACTTC.

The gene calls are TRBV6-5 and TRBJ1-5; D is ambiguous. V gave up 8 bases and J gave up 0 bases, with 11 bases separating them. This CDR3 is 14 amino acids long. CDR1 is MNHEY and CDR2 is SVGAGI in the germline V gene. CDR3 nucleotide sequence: TGTGCCAGCGCGTCCCTGATTAGCAATCAGCCCCAGCATTTT. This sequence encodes CASASLISNQPQHF.

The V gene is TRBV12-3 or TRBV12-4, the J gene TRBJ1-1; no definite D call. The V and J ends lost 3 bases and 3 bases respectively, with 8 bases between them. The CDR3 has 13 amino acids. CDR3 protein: CASSLILDTEAFF. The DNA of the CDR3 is TGTGCCAGCAGTTTGATCTTGGACACTGAAGCTTTCTTT.

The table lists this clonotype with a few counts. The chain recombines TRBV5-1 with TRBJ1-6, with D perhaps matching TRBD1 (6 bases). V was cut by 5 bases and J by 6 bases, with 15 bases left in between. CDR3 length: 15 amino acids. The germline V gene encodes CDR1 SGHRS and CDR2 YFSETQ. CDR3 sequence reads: CASSPEQGPNSPLHF. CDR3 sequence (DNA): TGCGCCAGCAGTCCGGAGCAGGGGCCTAATTCACCCCTCCACTTT.

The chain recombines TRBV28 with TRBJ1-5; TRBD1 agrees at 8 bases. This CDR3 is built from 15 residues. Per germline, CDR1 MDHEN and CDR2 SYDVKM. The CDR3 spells CVCSLVSTGVRAQHF. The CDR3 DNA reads TGTGTCTGCAGTTTGGTATCGACAGGGGTAAGGGCCCAGCATTTT. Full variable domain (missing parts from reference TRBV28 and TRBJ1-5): DVKVTQSSRYLVKRTGEKVFLECVQDMDHENMFWYRQDPGLGLRLIYFSYDVKMKEKGDIPEGYSVSREKKERFSLILESASTNQTSMYLCVCSLVSTGVRAQHFGDGTRLSIL.